This T cell receptor (beta chain) was profiled in a study of regulatory T cells in long-lasting Graves disease (dated by TCRdb to the early 2020s). Concerning the study at large: Persistent Graves' disease was defined as persistently positive TSH receptor autoantibodies together with antithyroid drug treatment for over 5 years. Persistent Graves' disease patients were compared with newly diagnosed Graves' disease patients by peripheral blood TCR sequencing and RNA sequencing. The study was registered as a clinical trial and conducted in China. A total of 35 or so samples were covered by TCR sequencing, comprising some 13 persistent and 20 or so newly diagnosed Graves' disease patients. In the clinical cohort, patients with persistent Graves' disease had used antithyroid drugs for an average of about 10.3 years. The paper's findings and limits, for the study overall: The study examined only peripheral blood because the primary lesion, thyroid tissue, could not be accessed. TRBV28, TRBJ1-2 and TRBJ2-5 were preferentially used in persistent disease, while TRBV20-1 and TRBJ2-1 were favored in newly diagnosed disease. A larger number of public clonotypes was shared among persistent patients (over 2,500) than among newly diagnosed patients (roughly 970). As a limitation, the authors acknowledged that the small sample size may reduce accuracy. Lower TCR Shannon entropy and fewer highly expanded clones were observed in persistent Graves' disease patients than in newly diagnosed patients, which suggested clonal expansion. Sequencing and analysis were limited to the TCR beta chain.

Comments on this clonotype: Its antigen remains unidentified. A clone one base away is much larger, so this may be a read error.

Explained via the paper, the time point label denotes: persistent/refractory GD, antithyroid drugs over 5 years with positive TRAb. For both TCR sequencing and RNA sequencing, RNA was extracted from PBMCs in TRIzol. The diagnosis of Graves' disease was made according to American Thyroid Association guidelines. Patients for the study were recruited at an endocrinology department in Xi'an, China. From each patient, 7.5 to 10 milliliters of peripheral blood was collected into an EDTA anticoagulant tube. Ficoll Paque Plus density gradient separation was used to isolate PBMCs, and no additional T cell sorting was done. RNA quality was checked with an Agilent 2100 Bioanalyzer and agarose gel, and concentration with a NanoDrop 2000. The method was multiplex PCR. TCRdb shows the sequencer as Illumina HiSeq 4000. CDR3 regions were amplified by Arm-PCR with iRepertoire HTBI primers to construct TCR beta libraries. PCR products were gel purified before sequencing. The published analysis was carried out like this. Gene usage analysis of CDR3 amino acid clonotypes relied on the 60 or so TRBV and 14 TRBJ segments identified across samples. Filtered high-quality paired reads were merged into contigs using COPE and FqMerger. BLAST was used to align contigs to IMGT TRBV, TRBD and TRBJ reference genes, and CDR3 was defined according to IMGT. Any clonotype with a frequency above 0.1% was counted as a highly expanded clone. Repertoire diversity was measured by Shannon entropy, and V-J evenness by the Gini coefficient. Clonotypes shared by more than one individual were considered public. TCRdb took the public reads, trimmed them with fastp at Q25, ran MiXCR for clone calling and kept in-frame beta chains. When rows share a CDR3 protein, they turn into one entry using the most common DNA and genes. The V and J calls, along with clone size, are taken from TCRdb and not from the paper's own processing. The sample table holds a few hundred thousand distinct CDR3 sequences, of which 20% to 25% were seen once. Of the sample, 14% is held by the ten largest clones.

Per the germline V gene, MNHNS is the CDR1 and SASEGT is the CDR2. V is trimmed back by 4 bases and J by 3 bases, and the junction contains 6 bases that no gene match accounts for. The CDR3 holds 14 amino acids from the cysteine to the phenylalanine. Left in the record is the CDR3 DNA by itself, 42 bases read in frame from the first base. Material: peripheral blood mononuclear cells (PBMCs), obtained when the disease was refractory, from a patient treated with antithyroid drugs. This sequence uses TRBV6-1 and TRBJ2-7; 7 of the junction bases match TRBD1. The TCR originated in a female donor with Graves disease. CDR3 sequence: CASSGTRGFYEQYF. In nucleotide form, the sequence is TGTGCCAGCAGTGGAACCAGGGGGTTCTACGAGCAGTACTTC.